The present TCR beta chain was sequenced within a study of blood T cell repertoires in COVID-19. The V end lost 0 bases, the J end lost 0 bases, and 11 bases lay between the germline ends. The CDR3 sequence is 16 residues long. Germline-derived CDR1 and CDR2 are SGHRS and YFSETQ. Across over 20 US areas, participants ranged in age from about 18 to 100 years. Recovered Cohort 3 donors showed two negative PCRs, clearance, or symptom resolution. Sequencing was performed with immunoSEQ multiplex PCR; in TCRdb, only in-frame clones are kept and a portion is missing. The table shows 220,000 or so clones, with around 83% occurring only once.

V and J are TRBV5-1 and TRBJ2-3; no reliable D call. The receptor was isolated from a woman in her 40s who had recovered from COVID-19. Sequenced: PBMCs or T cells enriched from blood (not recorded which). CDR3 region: CASSLGIQASTDTQYF. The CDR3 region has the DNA TGCGCCAGCAGCTTGGGCATTCAAGCAAGCACAGATACGCAGTATTTT.